These 25 T cell receptor beta chains came from one sample sequenced in a study of radiation and T cells in renal cell carcinoma (dated by TCRdb to the early 2020s). Library method: the immunoSEQ multiplex PCR assay. Here the immuneACCESS table is served through TCRdb, limited to in-frame sequences with V and J called. Missing clones are a known gap in these copies; in checked studies unresolved V genes cover under half, and the rest lacks a known reason. Here the sample has more than 95,000 clones; around 84% occur a single time. The ten largest clones capture about 3% of the sample. The time point label here, explained by the study, means: baseline pretreatment blood. The treatment or condition label, read with the paper, signifies: 15 Gy SBRT to primary tumor, nephrectomy 4 weeks later. The sequencing used blood, collected from a patient whose treatment included radiotherapy and nephrectomy. These receptors were collected from a woman aged 55-69 years with renal cell carcinoma.

The rearrangement uses TRBV2 and TRBJ2-7, with D possibly being TRBD1 or TRBD2 (5 bases each). Germline lookup yields CDR1 SNHLY and CDR2 FYNNEI. CDR3 length equals 13 residues. Trimming took 3 bases from V and 6 from J, leaving 12 bases between them. The CDR3 region has the DNA TGTGCCAGCAGTGACAGGTGGGGACGCGAGCAGTACTTC. The encoded protein is CASSDRWGREQYF.

The chain uses TRBV2 and TRBJ1-4; 8 positions match TRBD1. The CDR3 totals 13 residues. V shed 5 bases, J shed 7 bases, and the junction held 3 bases outside the gene matches. Per germline, CDR1 SNHLY and CDR2 FYNNEI. CDR3 region: CASSRQGSEKLFF. CDR3 DNA: TGTGCCAGCAGTAGACAGGGGAGTGAAAAACTGTTTTTT.

The V gene is TRBV6-1, the J gene TRBJ1-2; D not certain. Germline CDR1 is MNHNS and CDR2 is SASEGT. Trimming removed 1 base at V and 6 bases at J, with 12 bases between. The CDR3 is 14 residues long. CDR3: CASSEGNRLHGYTF. The CDR3 nucleotides read TGTGCCAGCAGTGAAGGTAATAGGCTTCATGGCTACACCTTC.

The chain has TRBV6-6 and TRBJ1-5; D is unclear. This CDR3 has 13 residues. CDR1 and CDR2 (germline): MNHNY, SVGAGI (reference sequence). V lost 0 bases to trimming and J lost 7 bases, with 7 bases between them. In nucleotides, the CDR3 is TGTGCCAGCAGTTACTCGCCGGAGCAGCCCCAGCATTTT. This gives the protein CASSYSPEQPQHF.

The chain uses TRBV28 and TRBJ1-3; no firm D call. Germline CDR1 and CDR2: MDHEN and SYDVKM. The CDR3 totals 18 residues. V shed 5 bases and J shed 0 bases, with 20 bases lying between them. The CDR3 loop is CASSPPSFLPLSGNTIYF. The CDR3 coding sequence is TGTGCCAGCAGTCCGCCGTCTTTCCTCCCGCTCTCTGGAAACACCATATATTTT. Together with reference TRBV28 and TRBJ1-3, the CDR3 gives the full variable domain: DVKVTQSSRYLVKRTGEKVFLECVQDMDHENMFWYRQDPGLGLRLIYFSYDVKMKEKGDIPEGYSVSREKKERFSLILESASTNQTSMYLCASSPPSFLPLSGNTIYFGEGSWLTVV.

The V call is TRBV15, the J call TRBJ2-1, with 7 bases fitting TRBD2. The CDR3 consists of 14 residues. With V trimmed by 1 base and J by 15 bases, 12 bases remained unmatched. Germline V gene data show CDR1 as LNHNV and CDR2 as YYDKDF (reference sequence). In nucleotides, the CDR3 is TGTGCCACCAGCAGAGCCCTCTCGGGAGGCTCGATGTTCTTC. As protein: CATSRALSGGSMFF.

This chain uses TRBV10-3 with TRBJ2-7; no definite D call. CDR3 length: 13 amino acids. Trimming removed 3 bases at V and 1 base at J, with 7 bases between. Germline V gene sequence: CDR1 ENHRY, CDR2 SYGVKD. The chain's CDR3 is CAISDAISYEQYF. The CDR3 DNA reads TGTGCCATCAGTGATGCCATTTCCTACGAGCAGTACTTC.

In regard to this clone: Other nucleotide sequences in the sample specify the same CDR3. The chain joins TRBV7-9 to TRBJ1-1; weak D call: TRBD1 (5 bases). Germline V gene sequence: CDR1 SEHNR, CDR2 FQNEAQ (reference sequence). The ends were cut back, 5 bases at V and 5 bases at J, with 12 bases in the middle. The CDR3 runs to 13 residues. The CDR3 nucleotides are TGTGCCAGCAGCCCCCCGGGGGGAACTGAAGCTTTCTTT. Its translation: CASSPPGGTEAFF.

A single count supports this clone. The gene calls are TRBV11-2 and TRBJ2-1; tentatively, D is TRBD2 (6 bases). The germline gives CDR1 SGHAT, CDR2 FQNNGV. The V and J ends lost 5 bases and 2 bases respectively, with 10 bases between them. The CDR3 has 14 amino acids. CDR3 in amino acids: CASSGGEAYNEQFF. In nucleotides, the CDR3 is TGTGCCAGCAGCGGAGGGGAAGCCTACAATGAGCAGTTCTTC.

V and J are TRBV5-8 and TRBJ2-7; TRBD1 matches 9 bases. V shed 4 bases and J 2 bases; nucleotides not matched to a gene: 7. This CDR3 spans 15 amino acids. Germline CDR1 is SGHTS and CDR2 is YDEGEE. CDR3 DNA: TGTGCCAGCAGCCAAGGGACAGGGCTCCCCTACGAGCAGTACTTC. As protein: CASSQGTGLPYEQYF.

This chain connects TRBV7-9 to TRBJ2-7; tentatively, D is TRBD2 (6 bases). The CDR3 runs to 15 residues. CDR1 and CDR2 from the germline V gene are SEHNR and FQNEAQ (reference sequence). Between the trimmed V and J ends, which lost 1 base and 6 bases, there was a span of 16 bases. As DNA, the CDR3 is TGTGCCAGCAGCTTAGTGGCTGGCGGGATTGGCGAGCAGTACTTC. Translation gives CASSLVAGGIGEQYF.

The V call is TRBV11-2, the J call TRBJ2-1; the D is unclear. Trimming took off 3 bases at V and 6 bases at J, with 9 bases between the two ends. The germline V gene encodes CDR1 SGHAT and CDR2 FQNNGV. This CDR3 comprises 13 residues. CDR3 amino acids: CASSLSGPNEQFF. The DNA of the CDR3 is TGTGCCAGCAGCTTGTCCGGCCCCAATGAGCAGTTCTTC.

Only one count was recorded for this clone. The J gene is TRBJ2-2, the V gene TRBV5-1; 8 bases line up with TRBD2. The J segment lost 0 bases and the V segment lost 2 bases, leaving 0 bases of the junction unmatched. There are 15 residues in the CDR3. In germline, CDR1 is SGHRS, CDR2 YFSETQ. The chain's CDR3 is CASSFSGTNTGELFF. Written as DNA, the CDR3 is TGCGCCAGCAGCTTTAGCGGGACGAACACCGGGGAGCTGTTTTTT.

The chain links TRBV10-1 to TRBJ1-1, with unresolved D. Trimming took off 4 bases at V and 5 bases at J, with 17 bases between the two ends. This CDR3 has 15 amino acids. CDR1 is WNHNN and CDR2 is SYGVQD in the germline V gene (reference sequence). DNA for the CDR3: TGCGCCAGCAGTGCGGAGGTAGGGCGACGGACTGAAGCTTTCTTT. Its translation: CASSAEVGRRTEAFF.

CDR3 residues: CASSLRAYGYTF. The CDR3 DNA is TGTGCCAGCAGCTTAAGGGCCTATGGCTACACCTTC. V gene TRBV7-3 combines with J gene TRBJ1-2, with D hard to call. Germline lookup yields CDR1 SGHTA and CDR2 FQGTGA. The V end lost 1 base, the J end lost 4 bases, and 4 bases lay between the germline ends. This CDR3 is 12 amino acids long.

J is TRBJ2-3 and V is TRBV6-4; the D is unclear. The V gene's germline CDR1 is MRHNA and CDR2 SNTAGT. This CDR3 spans 13 amino acids. V was shortened by 6 bases and J by 4 bases, with 11 bases between the two germline ends. CDR3 DNA sequence: TGTGCCAGCAGCACCGAGGCTGCAGATACGCAGTATTTT. It translates to CASSTEAADTQYF.

The chain is built from TRBV6-5 and TRBJ2-5; 9 positions agree with TRBD1. Germline CDR1 MNHEY, CDR2 SVGAGI. V was pared by 2 bases and J by 8 bases, with 3 bases of the junction left unmatched. The CDR3 contains 13 residues. CDR3 region: CASSYGTGRTQYF. DNA of the CDR3: TGTGCCAGCAGTTACGGGACAGGGAGAACCCAGTACTTC.

The chain uses TRBV11-2 and TRBJ1-1; 7 bases map to TRBD1. CDR3 length equals 15 residues. The V gene end was trimmed by 1 base and the J gene end by 4 bases; junction bases not matched to a gene: 6. Germline V CDR1 and CDR2: SGHAT, FQNNGV. For the CDR3, the DNA is TGTGCCAGCAGCTTAGGGGCCAGGGGGAGCACTGAAGCTTTCTTT. It codes for CASSLGARGSTEAFF.

The rearrangement uses TRBV6-5 and TRBJ2-7; D is uncertain. Germline V gives CDR1 MNHEY, CDR2 SVGAGI. V was cut by 2 bases and J by 5 bases, with 13 bases left in between. The CDR3 has 14 residues. The CDR3 loop reads CASSYKHEVNEQYF. In DNA, the CDR3 is TGTGCCAGCAGTTACAAACATGAGGTGAACGAGCAGTACTTC.

The CDR3 protein is CASSLGPGPISSYEQYF. In DNA, the CDR3 is TGTGCCAGCAGCTTAGGCCCAGGGCCTATCAGCTCCTACGAGCAGTACTTC. V gene TRBV7-6 combines with J gene TRBJ2-5; a possible D gene is TRBD1 (5 bases). Matching the DNA end better, TRBJ2-7 makes the J call doubtful. The germline CDR1 and CDR2 sequences are SGHVS and FNYEAQ. CDR3 size: 17 residues.

This clone has only a few counts. The J gene is TRBJ2-2, the V gene TRBV19; D may be TRBD1 (5 bases). V was trimmed by 7 bases and J by 1 base, leaving 13 bases between them. CDR3 length equals 15 residues. CDR1 LNHDA and CDR2 SQIVND come from the germline V gene (reference sequence). The CDR3 DNA follows: TGTGCCAGTAAGCCATATACAGGGAACACCGGGGAGCTGTTTTTT. This sequence encodes CASKPYTGNTGELFF.

This rearrangement joins TRBV4-1 to TRBJ2-2, with D possibly being TRBD1 (6 bases). Germline V gene sequence: CDR1 MGHRA, CDR2 YSYEKL. This CDR3 spans 16 amino acids. Trimming cost V 0 bases and J 5 bases, with 13 bases left between them. In DNA, the CDR3 is TGCGCCAGCAGCCAAGATCTGAGACAGGTGACCGGGGAGCTGTTTTTT. It yields the protein CASSQDLRQVTGELFF.

The rearrangement uses TRBV19 and TRBJ1-5; 8 bases align to TRBD1. The CDR3 is 14 amino acids. The trim removed 9 bases at V and 3 bases at J, leaving 7 bases unmatched. Germline V lookup: CDR1 LNHDA, CDR2 SQIVND (reference sequence). In nucleotides, the CDR3 is TGTGCCAGCGGACAGGGCATATCCAATCAGCCCCAGCATTTT. The encoded protein is CASGQGISNQPQHF.

On this clone: Relative to the germline gene, one junction end is altered; a read error may explain this. The rearrangement uses TRBV9 and TRBJ1-2; the D gene is possibly TRBD1 (6 bases). This CDR3 has 11 amino acids. Per germline, CDR1 SGDLS and CDR2 YYNGEE. The DNA of the CDR3 is TGTGCCAGCACCTTCGGGGGGGACATCTCCTTC. This translates into CASTFGGDISF.

The chain has TRBV27 and TRBJ2-1; TRBD1 agrees at 9 bases. Germline CDR1 is MNHEY and CDR2 is SMNVEV (reference sequence). CDR3 length: 16 amino acids. J lost 6 bases, V lost 6 bases, and 12 bases had no gene match. CDR3 in DNA: TGTGCCAGCAGCAATCCCTCGGGACAGGGCCCCAATGAGCAGTTCTTC. This codes for CASSNPSGQGPNEQFF.